This T cell receptor (beta chain) was retrieved from a study of beta chain features in type 1 diabetes. About the study: No age, gender or cell yield differences were seen between patients and healthy donors. Study findings and constraints: Shortening of TCRB CDR3s, moderate but significant, appeared in all four CD4+ subsets of Type 1 diabetes patients.

Purity exceeding 98% was reached by all sorted populations. Germline V lookup: CDR1 KGHSH, CDR2 LQKENI. CDR3 size: 13 residues. Unmatched junction bases numbered 4, after V lost 3 bases and J lost 10 bases. Points on this clone: Its target is not known.

Reverse transcribing all isolated RNA meant expressed TCRB transcripts were sequenced. Sequenced naive, central memory and regulatory T cell samples produced an average of around 3.8 million reads. Profiling relied on immunoSEQ multiplex PCR, and the TCRdb table lists in-frame clones only, not all of them. The data hold 200,000 to 250,000 clones, with roughly 17% observed a single time. This chain links TRBV18 with TRBJ1-1; 11 bases fit TRBD1. The receptor was isolated from a man aged 25-45 years with type 1 diabetes. Sequencing input: naive CD4+ T cells from blood. Written as DNA, the CDR3 is TGTGCCAGCTCACCTGGGACAGGGGGACGAGCTTTCTTT. Encoded protein: CASSPGTGGRAFF.